The 8 T cell receptor beta chains below were found in one sample sequenced in a study of blood T cell repertoires in COVID-19. Generated by immunoSEQ multiplex PCR, the TCRdb table keeps only in-frame clones and is missing some. This table holds about 150,000 clones, less than 90% found once. Source material: PBMCs or T cells enriched from blood (not recorded which). The receptors were sampled from a woman aged 45-60 years who had been exposed to COVID-19.

This rearrangement joins TRBV7-9 to TRBJ1-1; no firm D call. Trimming removed 5 bases from V and 0 bases from J, with 13 bases in between. CDR3 length equals 15 residues. The germline V gene has CDR1 SEHNR and CDR2 FQNEAQ (reference sequence). Written as DNA, the CDR3 is TGTGCCAGCAGCAAACAAGAGGGCGTGAACACTGAAGCTTTCTTT. It codes for CASSKQEGVNTEAFF.

This clone appeared once. The chain has TRBV15 and TRBJ2-7; weak D call: TRBD1 (6 bases). This CDR3 is 13 amino acids long. Germline V lookup: CDR1 LNHNV, CDR2 YYDKDF (reference sequence). V was shortened by 6 bases and J by 5 bases, with 14 bases between the two germline ends. The CDR3 region is CATRSLQGNEQYF. In DNA, the CDR3 is TGTGCCACCAGGAGTTTACAGGGCAACGAGCAGTACTTC.

The CDR3 nucleotides read TGTGCCAGCAGCTCGACGTTCGACAGGGCAGGAAAAACTTTCTTT. Residues: CASSSTFDRAGKTFF. V usage is TRBV7-3 and J usage is TRBJ1-1; 7 bases fit TRBD1. This CDR3 has 15 residues. V lost 4 bases, J lost 12 bases, and 17 bases stayed unmatched. Per germline, CDR1 SGHTA and CDR2 FQGTGA.

The chain recombines TRBV9 with TRBJ2-5; 8 positions match TRBD1. V gave up 3 bases and J gave up 0 bases; unmatched junction bases: 4. From germline, CDR1 is SGDLS and CDR2 YYNGEE. CDR3 length equals 15 residues. CDR3 nucleotide sequence: TGTGCCAGCAGCGCCAGACAGGGGTACCAAGAGACCCAGTACTTC. Translation gives CASSARQGYQETQYF. The whole variable domain, filled in from reference TRBV9 and TRBJ2-5, reads DSGVTQTPKHLITATGQRVTLRCSPRSGDLSVYWYQQSLDQGLQFLIQYYNGEERAKGNILERFSAQQFPDLHSELNLSSLELGDSALYFCASSARQGYQETQYFGPGTRLLVL.

This clone showed up just a few times. The rearrangement uses TRBV5-4 and TRBJ1-2; 8 bases align to TRBD1. Losses at the gene ends were 0 bases for V and 6 bases for J; bases not matched to a gene: 7. Germline CDR1 SGHNT, CDR2 YYREEE (reference sequence). The CDR3 totals 15 residues. The CDR3 DNA follows: TGTGCCAGCAGCTTGGCCGGACAGGGCGCGAATGGCTACACCTTC. This gives the protein CASSLAGQGANGYTF.

This rearrangement joins TRBV20-1 to TRBJ1-6, with D possibly being TRBD1 (6 bases). The germline V gene has CDR1 DFQATT and CDR2 SNEGSKA (reference sequence). Trimming left V 3 bases short and J 6 bases short, with 12 bases between. CDR3 size: 14 residues. The CDR3 protein is CSASPQGFNSPLHF. CDR3 DNA sequence: TGCAGTGCTAGTCCGCAGGGGTTTAATTCACCCCTCCACTTT.

The chain employs TRBV3-1 (or the pseudogene TRBV3-2) and TRBJ1-5, with TRBD1 matching 7 bases. This CDR3 is built from 17 residues. The trim removed 0 bases at V and 1 base at J, leaving 6 bases unmatched. Germline V CDR1 and CDR2: LGHDT, YNNKEL (reference sequence). The DNA of the CDR3 is TGTGCCAGCAGCCAAGATGAGGCCAGGGGGAGCAATCAGCCCCAGCATTTT. This sequence encodes CASSQDEARGSNQPQHF.

The chain employs TRBV20-1 and TRBJ2-1; no clear D gene. The V gene lost 3 bases and the J gene lost 4 bases, with 7 bases spanning the gap. CDR1 is DFQATT and CDR2 is SNEGSKA in the germline V gene (reference sequence). The CDR3 runs to 12 residues. CDR3: CSASDTYNEQFF. In nucleotides, the CDR3 is TGCAGTGCTAGTGACACTTACAATGAGCAGTTCTTC.